The rows below give T cell receptor beta chains drawn from one sample of a study of sequential checkpoint blockade in melanoma. TCRdb's copy holds only in-frame clones and misses some; the assay was immunoSEQ multiplex PCR. The sample consists of roughly 8,500 clones, roughly 25% of them appearing once. The input for sequencing was tumor tissue (inferred from file names), taken from a patient given nivolumab and ipilimumab in sequence. The receptor set was obtained from a human donor with melanoma. The CDR3 runs from the conserved cysteine through the conserved F or W. D genes are given only for firm matches. Expanded clones are given a class, and other clones once, few, many or no size at all.

d_call,clone_size,j_call,v_call,cdr3_nt,cdr3_aa
-,-,TRBJ2-2,TRBV19,TGTGCCAGTAGTAGGCCGGCGAACACCGGGGAGCTGTTTTTT,CASSRPANTGELFF
-,medium-sized,TRBJ1-3,TRBV11-3,TGTGCCAGCAGCTTAGTTGGGTCTGGAAACACCATATATTTT,CASSLVGSGNTIYF
-,-,TRBJ2-5,TRBV19,TGTGCCAGTAGTATCGCCCCCTATTCTCAAGAGACCCAGTACTTC,CASSIAPYSQETQYF
-,medium-sized,TRBJ2-6,TRBV28,TGTGCCAGCAGTTTCGGGGAAAGCTCTGGGGCCAACGTCCTGACTTTC,CASSFGESSGANVLTF
-,few,TRBJ2-1,TRBV23-1,TGCGCCAGCAGACTGGCCGGGGTGAGTGAGCAGTTCTTC,CASRLAGVSEQFF
TRBD1,-,TRBJ2-1,TRBV12-5,TGTGCCAGCCGACAGGGGGCCTACAATGAGCAGTTCTTC,CASRQGAYNEQFF
-,-,TRBJ2-1,TRBV28,TGTGCCAGCAGATTACAGGGGGGGGTAAAGGGCGAGCAGTTCTTC,CASRLQGGVKGEQFF
TRBD1,-,TRBJ1-2,TRBV5-1,TGCGCCAGCAGCTTGGGGGATACGACAGGGGGCAAGGGAAGCTATGGCTACACCTTC,CASSLGDTTGGKGSYGYTF
-,medium-sized,TRBJ2-2,TRBV11-3,TGTGCCAGCAGCACTGGACAGGCGGGGACCGGGGAGCTGTTTTTT,CASSTGQAGTGELFF
-,-,TRBJ2-1,TRBV6-8,TGTGCCAGCAGTTACTTCGGAGGTGAGCAGTTCTTC,CASSYFGGEQFF
-,few,TRBJ2-7,TRBV7-6,TGTGCCAGCAGCATACAGGGGGGGGAATTCTACGAGCAGTACTTC,CASSIQGGEFYEQYF
-,-,TRBJ1-1,TRBV19,TGTGCCAGTAGTCCAGTTGTGAACACTGAAGCTTTCTTT,CASSPVVNTEAFF
TRBD1,-,TRBJ2-2,TRBV6-8,TGTGCCAGCAGTGGGACAGGTTCGGTTACCGGGGAGCTGTTTTTT,CASSGTGSVTGELFF
-,many,TRBJ1-2,TRBV11-3,TGTGCCAGCAGCCCGACGACAGACCTGAACTATGGCTACACCTTC,CASSPTTDLNYGYTF
TRBD1,few,TRBJ1-1,TRBV28,TGTGCCAGCAGTTTGATTGGGACAGGGGGCTTGAACACTGAAGCTTTCTTT,CASSLIGTGGLNTEAFF
-,medium-sized,TRBJ1-5,TRBV6-8,TGTGCCAGCAGTGACCCGAATCAGCCCCAGCATTTT,CASSDPNQPQHF
TRBD1,-,TRBJ1-1,TRBV9,TGTGCCAGCAGCGTGGGAGGACAGGGTTTCGCTGAAGCTTTCTTT,CASSVGGQGFAEAFF
TRBD2,many,TRBJ2-7,TRBV11-3,TGTGCCAGCAGCCCCCAGCGGGGGGGCCCCGAGCAGTACTTC,CASSPQRGGPEQYF